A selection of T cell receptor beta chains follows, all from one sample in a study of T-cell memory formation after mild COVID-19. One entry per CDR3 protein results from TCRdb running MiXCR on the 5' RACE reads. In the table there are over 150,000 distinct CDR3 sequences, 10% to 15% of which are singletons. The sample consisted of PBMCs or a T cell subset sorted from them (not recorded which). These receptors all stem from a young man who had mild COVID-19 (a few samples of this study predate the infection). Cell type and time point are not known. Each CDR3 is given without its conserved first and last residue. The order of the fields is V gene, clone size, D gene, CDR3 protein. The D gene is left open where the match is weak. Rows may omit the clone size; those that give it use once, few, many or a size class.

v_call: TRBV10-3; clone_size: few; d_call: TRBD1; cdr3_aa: AIRPRTGGLDTQY
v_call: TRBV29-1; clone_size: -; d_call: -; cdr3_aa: SVDLRGNTEAF
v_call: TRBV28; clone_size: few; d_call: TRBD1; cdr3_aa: ASRPSRGRIVASPLH
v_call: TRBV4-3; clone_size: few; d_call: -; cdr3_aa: ASSQDPLEYEKLF
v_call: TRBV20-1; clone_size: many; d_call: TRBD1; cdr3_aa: SARDGRQGSNSPLH
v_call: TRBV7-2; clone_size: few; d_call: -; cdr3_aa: ASSWAAGGGTDTQY
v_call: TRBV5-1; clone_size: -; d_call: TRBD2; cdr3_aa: ASSGTSTDTQY
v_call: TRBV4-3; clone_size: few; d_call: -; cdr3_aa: ASSPYGSNEKLF
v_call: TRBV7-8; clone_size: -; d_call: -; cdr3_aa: ASSPRPKEGSQETQY
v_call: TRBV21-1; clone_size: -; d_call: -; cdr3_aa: ASSKEELGRGYGYT
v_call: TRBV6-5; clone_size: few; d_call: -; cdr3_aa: ASSSPPGFITEAF
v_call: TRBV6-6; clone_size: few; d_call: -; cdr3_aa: ASKEGGGTEAF
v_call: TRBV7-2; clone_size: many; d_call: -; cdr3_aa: ASSLDVGRNQPQH
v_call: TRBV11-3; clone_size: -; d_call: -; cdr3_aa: ASSSGPGAEAF
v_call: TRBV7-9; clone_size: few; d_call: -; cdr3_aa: ASSFSGAPNEQF
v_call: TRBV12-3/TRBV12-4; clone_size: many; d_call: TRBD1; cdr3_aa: ASSSDRGDYTGWEQY
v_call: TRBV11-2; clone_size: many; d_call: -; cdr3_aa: ASRSNRHRETQY
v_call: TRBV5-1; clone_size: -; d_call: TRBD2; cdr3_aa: ASSLVAGGPYEQF
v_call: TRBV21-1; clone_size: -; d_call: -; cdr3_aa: ASSKAGAGYGYT
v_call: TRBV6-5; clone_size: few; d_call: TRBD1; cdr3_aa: ASSYGSAGGSGNTIY
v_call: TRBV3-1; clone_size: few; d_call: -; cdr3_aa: ASSSRDWWETQY
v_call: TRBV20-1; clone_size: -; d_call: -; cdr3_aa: SAIEPRTGNQPQH
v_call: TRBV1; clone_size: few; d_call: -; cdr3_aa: TRTGDERSSYNEQF
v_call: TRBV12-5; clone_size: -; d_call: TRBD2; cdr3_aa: ASGLVLSSGGPNTDTQY
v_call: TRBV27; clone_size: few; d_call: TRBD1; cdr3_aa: ASSWGQGELYGYT
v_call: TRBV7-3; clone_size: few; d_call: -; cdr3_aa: ASSSDGANEQF
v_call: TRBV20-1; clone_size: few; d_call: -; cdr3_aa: SARDAASNGAF
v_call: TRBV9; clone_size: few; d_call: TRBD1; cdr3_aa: ASSEGQGGNTEAF
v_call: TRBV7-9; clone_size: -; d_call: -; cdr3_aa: ASSSRGLSPNSPLH
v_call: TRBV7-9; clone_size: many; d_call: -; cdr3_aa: ASSLGSGIPSNQPQH
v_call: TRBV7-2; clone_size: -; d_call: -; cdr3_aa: ASSLAGLQETQY
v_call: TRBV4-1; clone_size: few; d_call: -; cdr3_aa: ASSQAPTDSYEQY
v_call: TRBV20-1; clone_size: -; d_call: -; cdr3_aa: SARPNGADTEAF
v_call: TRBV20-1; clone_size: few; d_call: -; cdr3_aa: SASQVRRYSNQPQH
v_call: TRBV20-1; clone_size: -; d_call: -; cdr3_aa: SASPSRNSNQPQH
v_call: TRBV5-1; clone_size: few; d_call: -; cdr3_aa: ASSRTPGEKLF
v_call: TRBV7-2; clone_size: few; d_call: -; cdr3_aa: ATAPQAGRGSGANVLT
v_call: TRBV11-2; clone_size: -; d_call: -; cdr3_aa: ASSLVRWDRPYNSPLH
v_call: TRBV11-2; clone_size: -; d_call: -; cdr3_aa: ASSFGGAGTEAF
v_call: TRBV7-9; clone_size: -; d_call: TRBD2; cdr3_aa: ASSLASGGADEQF
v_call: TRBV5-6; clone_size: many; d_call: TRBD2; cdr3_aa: ASSFPSGGAEDTQY
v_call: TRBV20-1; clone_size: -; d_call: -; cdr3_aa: SARNNDYGYT
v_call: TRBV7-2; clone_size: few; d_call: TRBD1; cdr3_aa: ASSTGQGGLGYT
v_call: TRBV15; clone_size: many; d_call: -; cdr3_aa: ATSRKRALWNYTQY
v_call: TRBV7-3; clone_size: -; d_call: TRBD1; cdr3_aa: ASSYGTGTTGELF
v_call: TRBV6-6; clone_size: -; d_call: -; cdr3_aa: ASSYSPDQPQH
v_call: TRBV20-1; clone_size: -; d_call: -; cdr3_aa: SAPGVSSTDTQY
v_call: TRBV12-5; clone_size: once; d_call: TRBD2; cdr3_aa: ASGLSGAEQETQY
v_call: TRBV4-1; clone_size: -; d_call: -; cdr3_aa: ASSQWASSGNTIY
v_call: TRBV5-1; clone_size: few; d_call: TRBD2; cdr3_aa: ASTSRAGGNTGELF
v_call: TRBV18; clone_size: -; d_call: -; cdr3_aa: ASSPTVTGANSPLH
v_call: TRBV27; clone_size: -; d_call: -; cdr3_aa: ASSSEGYYGYT
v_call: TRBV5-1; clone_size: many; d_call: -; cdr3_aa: ASRGQMNTEAF
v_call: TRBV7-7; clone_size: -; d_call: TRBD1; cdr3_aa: ASSPTGGAETQY
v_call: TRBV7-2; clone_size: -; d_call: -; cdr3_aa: ASSPTAGGGQTQY
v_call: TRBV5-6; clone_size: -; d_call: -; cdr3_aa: ASSLAGGTQY
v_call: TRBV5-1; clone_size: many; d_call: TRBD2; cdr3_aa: ASSLGGGSNEQF